The sequence of this TCR beta chain was determined in a study of T cells in Graves' hyperthyroidism and ophthalmopathy. TCR beta CDR3 region amplification was performed from RNA transcripts. Carried out on the TCR CDR3, a first-round RT-PCR used the HTBI primer set. TCRdb itself ran the multiplex PCR reads through MiXCR, one entry per CDR3 protein. The table has more than 450,000 distinct CDR3 sequences, approximately 14% seen once. Germline V lookup: CDR1 SGDLS, CDR2 YYNGEE. Deletions cut 4 bases from V and 1 base from J, with 9 bases between. The length of the CDR3 is 14 residues. This clonotype was counted many times. The antigen is unknown. Study observations and caveats: A 13 V-J model separated ophthalmopathy from stable hyperthyroidism.

Not enrolled were patients with uncontrolled infection, other autoimmune disease, pregnancy or lactation. The chain carries TRBV9 and TRBJ1-5; D not resolved. This receptor was taken from a woman aged 40-49 years with Graves' hyperthyroidism. Sample: blood. The CDR3, as DNA: TGTGCCAGCAGCCCCGCGGAGAGCAATCAGCCCCAGCATTTT. Protein product: CASSPAESNQPQHF.